This T cell receptor beta chain emerged from a study of vaccination and CD4 T cells after COVID-19. Across the whole study: The makeup of the convalescents was six males and four females, two of them Hispanic. Control cultures, each given a CEFX pool, an HIV-1 Nef pool, or no peptide, were included.

Germline V gives CDR1 DFQATT, CDR2 SNEGSKA (reference sequence). The CDR3 runs 13 residues. The V and J ends lost 1 base and 8 bases, in that order; junction bases with no gene match: 5. Comment on this clonotype: No antigen is known for it.

Researchers used the Oncomine TCR Beta short-read assay to sequence DNA from cultured CD4+ T cells. Someone extracted genomic DNA from cultured CD4+ T cells. TCRdb reprocessed the PCR reads via MiXCR and lists one record per CDR3 protein. The table lists more than 7,500 distinct CDR3 sequences, 55% to 60% of them singletons. Treatment specified: approximately 9-day PBMC culture with coronavirus spike peptide pools or control peptides (ViraFEST assay). The sample taken for sequencing was CD4+ T cells from blood, cultured in vitro. This sequence was found in a human donor who had recovered from COVID-19. The gene calls are TRBV20-1 and TRBJ1-2; 9 positions match TRBD1. CDR3 protein: CSARGWTGDGYTF. The DNA of the CDR3 is TGCAGTGCTAGAGGTTGGACAGGGGACGGCTACACCTTC.